Sequencing of this T cell receptor beta chain was carried out in a study of graft-versus-host responses after intestinal transplantation. Across the whole study: All recipients were given anti-thymocyte globulin induction, and tacrolimus and steroids were then administered for around three years.

Assay used: immunoSEQ multiplex PCR; TCRdb lists only in-frame clones, some missing. The sample contains about 90,000 clones, about nine tenths of which appear only once. V was trimmed by 4 bases and J by 4 bases, leaving 10 bases between them. Germline V gene lookup returns CDR1 SGHRS and CDR2 YFSETQ. The CDR3 runs to 13 residues. This clone was recorded only once. Its antigen remains unidentified. The source of this sequence is a human donor who received an intestinal transplant. This chain links TRBV5-1 with TRBJ2-3; D gene ambiguous. Sequences were derived from unstimulated CD4+ T cells sorted from spleen or lymph node cells, sampled before intestinal transplant. The CDR3 spells CASSRHAADTQYF. The CDR3 region has the DNA TGCGCCAGCAGCCGGCACGCGGCAGATACGCAGTATTTT.